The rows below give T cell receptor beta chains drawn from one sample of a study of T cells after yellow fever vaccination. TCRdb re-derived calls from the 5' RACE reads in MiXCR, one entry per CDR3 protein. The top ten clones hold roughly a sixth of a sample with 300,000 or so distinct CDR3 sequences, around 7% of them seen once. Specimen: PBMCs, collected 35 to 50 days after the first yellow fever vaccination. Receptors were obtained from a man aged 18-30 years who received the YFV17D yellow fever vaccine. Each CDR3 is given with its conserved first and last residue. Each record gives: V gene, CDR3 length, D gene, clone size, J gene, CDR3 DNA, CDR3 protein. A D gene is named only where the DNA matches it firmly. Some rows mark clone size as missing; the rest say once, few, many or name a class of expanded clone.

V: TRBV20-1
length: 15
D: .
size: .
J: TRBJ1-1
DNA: TGCAGTGCTAGAGATGCCGGACGGGGGAACACTGAAGCTTTCTTT
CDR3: CSARDAGRGNTEAFF

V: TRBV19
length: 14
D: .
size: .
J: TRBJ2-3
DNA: TGTGCCTCGAGACCGGGGGCCGTCACAGATACGCAGTATTTT
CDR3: CASRPGAVTDTQYF

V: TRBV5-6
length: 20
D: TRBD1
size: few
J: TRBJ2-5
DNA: TGTGCCAGCAGCTTGTCTATTTGGGACAGACTCTGGAAGGTTCAAGAGACCCAGTACTTC
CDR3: CASSLSIWDRLWKVQETQYF

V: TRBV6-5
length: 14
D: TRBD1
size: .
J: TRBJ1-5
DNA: TGTGCCAGCAGTTTCTGGGACAGCGCTCAGCCCCAGCATTTT
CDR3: CASSFWDSAQPQHF

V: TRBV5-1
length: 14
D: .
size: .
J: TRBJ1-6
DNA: TGCGCCAGCAGCTTAGGTCCGGAGGCCTCACCCCTCCACTTT
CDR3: CASSLGPEASPLHF

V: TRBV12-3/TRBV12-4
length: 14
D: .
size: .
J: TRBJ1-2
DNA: TGTGCCAGCAGTTTAGATCCGGGGGCGGGTGGCTACACCTTC
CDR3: CASSLDPGAGGYTF

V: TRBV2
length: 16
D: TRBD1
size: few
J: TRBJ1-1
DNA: TGTGCCAGCAACCTCCGGGACAGGGGTTTGAGCACTGAAGCTTTCTTT
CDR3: CASNLRDRGLSTEAFF

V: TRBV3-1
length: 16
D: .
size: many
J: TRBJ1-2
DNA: TGTGCCAGCAGCCAAGCCAACGTTGGGGGCGTCTATGGCTACACCTTC
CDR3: CASSQANVGGVYGYTF

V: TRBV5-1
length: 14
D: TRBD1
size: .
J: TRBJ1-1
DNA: TGCGCCAGCAGCTTTGGTACGGACAGGGCGTCCGCTTTCTTT
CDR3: CASSFGTDRASAFF

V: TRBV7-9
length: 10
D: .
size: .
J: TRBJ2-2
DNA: TGTGCCAGCACCGCCGGGGAGCTGTTTTTT
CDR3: CASTAGELFF

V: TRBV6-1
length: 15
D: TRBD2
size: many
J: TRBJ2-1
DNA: TGTGCCAGCAGTGAAATCAGCGGGGGCTACAATGAGCAGTTCTTC
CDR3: CASSEISGGYNEQFF

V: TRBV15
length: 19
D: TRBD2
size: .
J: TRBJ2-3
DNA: TGTGCCACCAGCAGAGATGCGGTAGCGGGGAGTTTTAGCACAGATACGCAGTATTTT
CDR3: CATSRDAVAGSFSTDTQYF

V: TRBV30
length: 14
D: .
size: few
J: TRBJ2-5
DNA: TGTGCCTGGAGTGTATTGGGGGGGGGCGAGACCCAGTACTTC
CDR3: CAWSVLGGGETQYF

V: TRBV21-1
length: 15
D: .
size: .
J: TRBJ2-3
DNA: TGTGCCAGCAGCAAAGTCCGGGCTAGCACAGATACGCAGTATTTT
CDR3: CASSKVRASTDTQYF

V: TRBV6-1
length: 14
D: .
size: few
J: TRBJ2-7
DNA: TGTGCCAGCAGTGCCGAAACAGGGCGGGGGGAGCAGTACTTC
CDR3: CASSAETGRGEQYF

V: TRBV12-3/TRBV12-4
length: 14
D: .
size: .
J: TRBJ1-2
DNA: TGTGCCAGCAGTTTAGCGCGGCAGGGAGGCGGCTACACCTTC
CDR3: CASSLARQGGGYTF

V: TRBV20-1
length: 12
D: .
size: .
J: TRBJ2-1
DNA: TGCAGTGCCCCCAACCGATACAATGAGCAGTTCTTC
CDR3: CSAPNRYNEQFF

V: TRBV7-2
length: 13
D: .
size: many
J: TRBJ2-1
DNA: TGTGCCAGCAGCCCCAACACCTACAATGAGCAGTTCTTC
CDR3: CASSPNTYNEQFF

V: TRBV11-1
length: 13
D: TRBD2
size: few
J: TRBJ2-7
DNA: TGTGCCAGCAGCTTCGGGACTAGCTACGAGCAGTACTTC
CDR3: CASSFGTSYEQYF

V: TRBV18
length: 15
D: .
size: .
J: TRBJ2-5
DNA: TGTGCCAGCTCACGGGGACCTCAGCCGCAAGAGACCCAGTACTTC
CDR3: CASSRGPQPQETQYF

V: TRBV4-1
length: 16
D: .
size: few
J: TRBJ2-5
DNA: TGCGCCAGCAGCCAAGATGGCCCGAGCAGCCAAGAGACCCAGTACTTC
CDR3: CASSQDGPSSQETQYF

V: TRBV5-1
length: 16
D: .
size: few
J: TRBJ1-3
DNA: TGCGCCAGCAGCTTGGCCGGGCGGAGCTCTGGAAACACCATATATTTT
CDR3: CASSLAGRSSGNTIYF

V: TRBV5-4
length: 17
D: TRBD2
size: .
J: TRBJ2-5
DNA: TGTGCCAGCAGCTTGGGGGGGGCAAGCGGGGGCCAAGAGACCCAGTACTTC
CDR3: CASSLGGASGGQETQYF

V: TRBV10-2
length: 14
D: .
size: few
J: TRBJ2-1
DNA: TGCGCCAGCAGTGAGTCACCAGGGGCAAATGAGCAGTTCTTC
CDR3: CASSESPGANEQFF

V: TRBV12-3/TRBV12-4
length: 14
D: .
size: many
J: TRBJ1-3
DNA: TGTGCCAGCAGTTTAGGGGGGCCTGGAAACACCATATATTTT
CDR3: CASSLGGPGNTIYF

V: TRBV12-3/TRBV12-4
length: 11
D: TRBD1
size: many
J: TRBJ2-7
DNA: TGTGCCAGTCGACAGGGGGCCGAGCAGTACTTC
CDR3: CASRQGAEQYF

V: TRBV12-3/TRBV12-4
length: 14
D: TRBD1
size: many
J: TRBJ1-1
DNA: TGTGCCAGCAGTTCCGGACAGGGTATCACTGAAGCTTTCTTT
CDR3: CASSSGQGITEAFF

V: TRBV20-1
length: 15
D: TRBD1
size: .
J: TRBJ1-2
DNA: TGCAGTGCTAGATACAGGGGCCGAATTAACTATGGCTACACCTTC
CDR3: CSARYRGRINYGYTF

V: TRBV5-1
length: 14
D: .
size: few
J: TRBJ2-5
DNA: TGCGCCAGCAGTATAGGGGAGACTCAAGAGACCCAGTACTTC
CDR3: CASSIGETQETQYF

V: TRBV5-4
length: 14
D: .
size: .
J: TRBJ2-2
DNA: TGTGCCAGCAGCTTAACAGACTACACCGGGGAGCTGTTTTTT
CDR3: CASSLTDYTGELFF

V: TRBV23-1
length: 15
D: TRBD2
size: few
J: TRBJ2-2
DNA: TGCGCCCACACGGATAGCGCGGGGGACACCGGGGAGCTGTTTTTT
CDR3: CAHTDSAGDTGELFF

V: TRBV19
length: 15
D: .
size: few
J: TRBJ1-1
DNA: TGTGCCAGTACCCCCTGGGGGGCAACGGGGACTGAAGCTTTCTTT
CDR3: CASTPWGATGTEAFF

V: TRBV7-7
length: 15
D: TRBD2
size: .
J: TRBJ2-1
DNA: TGTGCTAGCAGCCGACGGGGGGGCCTGGGCAATGAGCAGTTCTTC
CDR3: CASSRRGGLGNEQFF

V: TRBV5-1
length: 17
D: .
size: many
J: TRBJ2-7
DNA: TGCGCCAGCAGCTTGGGCGAATGGACAGAACTCCTATCGGTGCAGTACTTC
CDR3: CASSLGEWTELLSVQYF

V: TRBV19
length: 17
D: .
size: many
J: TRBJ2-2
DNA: TGTGCCAGTAGTACATCAAGGGGACAAGCGAACACCGGGGAGCTGTTTTTT
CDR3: CASSTSRGQANTGELFF

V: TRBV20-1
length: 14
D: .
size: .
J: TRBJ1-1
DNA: TGCAGTGCTAGAGGGGGAGATAGCAGCACTGAAGCTTTCTTT
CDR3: CSARGGDSSTEAFF

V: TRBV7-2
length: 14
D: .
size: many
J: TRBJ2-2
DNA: TGTGCCAGCAGCTTAGTGGTGAACACCGGGGAGCTGTTTTTT
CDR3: CASSLVVNTGELFF

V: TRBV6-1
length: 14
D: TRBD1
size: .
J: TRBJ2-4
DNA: TGTGCCAGCAGTGGGACAGGGGGCTTAAACATTCAGTACTTC
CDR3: CASSGTGGLNIQYF

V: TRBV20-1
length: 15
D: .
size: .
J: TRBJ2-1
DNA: TGCAGTGCTAGAGATAGGTCGGCAGTCTACAATGAGCAGTTCTTC
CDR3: CSARDRSAVYNEQFF

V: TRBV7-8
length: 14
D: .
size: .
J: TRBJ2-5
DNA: TGTGCCAGCAGCTCCCGGGTGGCGGGAGAGACCCAGTACTTC
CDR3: CASSSRVAGETQYF

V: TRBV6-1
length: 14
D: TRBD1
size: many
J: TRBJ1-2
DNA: TGTGCCAGCAGCCGACAGGGGGTGGGCTATGGCTACACCTTC
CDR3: CASSRQGVGYGYTF

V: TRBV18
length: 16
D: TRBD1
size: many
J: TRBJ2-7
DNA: TGTGCCAGCTCAGTATCCGACAGGGCAGTAACCTACGAGCAGTACTTC
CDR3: CASSVSDRAVTYEQYF

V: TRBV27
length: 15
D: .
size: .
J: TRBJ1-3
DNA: TGTGCCAGCAGTTCGGGCAGCTCCAGTGGAAACACCATATATTTT
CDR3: CASSSGSSSGNTIYF

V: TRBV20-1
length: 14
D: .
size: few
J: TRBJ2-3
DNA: TGCAGTGCTAGAGTGGGGGCATCGGCAGATACGCAGTATTTT
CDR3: CSARVGASADTQYF

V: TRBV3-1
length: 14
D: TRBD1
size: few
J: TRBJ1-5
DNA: TGTGCCAGCAGCCACAGGGGGGGCAATCAGCCCCAGCATTTT
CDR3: CASSHRGGNQPQHF

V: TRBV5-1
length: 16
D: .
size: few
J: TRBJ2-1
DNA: TGCGCCAGCAGCTACACACCCCCAGGAGCCTACAATGAGCAGTTCTTC
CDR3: CASSYTPPGAYNEQFF

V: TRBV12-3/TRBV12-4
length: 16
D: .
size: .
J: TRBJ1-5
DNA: TGTGCCAGCAGTTTCGGCGGCCAGGGTAGCAATCAGCCCCAGCATTTT
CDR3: CASSFGGQGSNQPQHF

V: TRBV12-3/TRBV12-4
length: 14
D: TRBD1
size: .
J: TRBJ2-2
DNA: TGTGCCAGCAGCCAGACAGGGATCGCCGGGGAGCTGTTTTTT
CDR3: CASSQTGIAGELFF

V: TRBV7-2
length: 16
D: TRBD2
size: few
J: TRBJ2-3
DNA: TGTGCCAGCAGCCTTAGCGGGGGGGCCGGGTCAGATACGCAGTATTTT
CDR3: CASSLSGGAGSDTQYF

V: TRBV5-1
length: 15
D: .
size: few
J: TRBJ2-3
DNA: TGCGCCAGCAGCTTGATTCCTAGCGGCACAGATACGCAGTATTTT
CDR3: CASSLIPSGTDTQYF

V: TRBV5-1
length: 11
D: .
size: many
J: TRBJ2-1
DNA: TGCGCCAGCAAAGGGGAGGCTGAGCAGTTCTTC
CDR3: CASKGEAEQFF

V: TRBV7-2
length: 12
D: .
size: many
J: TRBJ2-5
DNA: TGCGCCAGCAGCTTGGTCCAAGAGACCCAGTACTTC
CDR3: CASSLVQETQYF

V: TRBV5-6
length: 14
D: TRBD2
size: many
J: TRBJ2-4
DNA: TGTGCCAGCAGCTACCCACTGGGGGGGAACATTCAGTACTTC
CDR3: CASSYPLGGNIQYF

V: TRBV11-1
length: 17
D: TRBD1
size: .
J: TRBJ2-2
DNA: TGTGCCAGCAGCTTAGCCGTACAGGGGGCGAACACCGGGGAGCTGTTTTTT
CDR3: CASSLAVQGANTGELFF

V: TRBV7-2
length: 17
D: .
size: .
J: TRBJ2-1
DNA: TGTGCCAGCAGCTTAGCCAGGGCGCTAGGTACATTCGATGAGCAGTTCTTC
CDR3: CASSLARALGTFDEQFF

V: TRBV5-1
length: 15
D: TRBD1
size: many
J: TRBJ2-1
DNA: TGCGCCAGCAGCAGATCGACAGGGGGCCTCAATGAGCAGTTCTTC
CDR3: CASSRSTGGLNEQFF

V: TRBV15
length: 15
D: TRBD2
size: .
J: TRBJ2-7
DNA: TGTGCCACCAGCAGAGAGTCGGGGGGGACCCACGAGCAGTACTTC
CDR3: CATSRESGGTHEQYF